The clone carrying this T cell receptor beta chain has only one observation. Its target is not known. This sample was included in a study of blood T cells in healthy people across ages. Points from the study as a whole: Because sorting was not performed, PBMCs prevented conclusive naive versus antigen-experienced comparison.

A J-beta primer mix and a sample-barcoded 5' primer were used in a second PCR of about 7 to 12 cycles. TCRdb reprocessed the 5' RACE reads via MiXCR and lists one record per CDR3 protein. Of 1.2 million to 1.5 million distinct CDR3 sequences in the sample, 59% are singletons; the top ten hold under 8.5%. The sequenced sample was blood. This sequence originates from a man aged 18-30 years in good health.

The CDR3 spells CASTRNPSTDTQYF. The CDR3 nucleotides read TGCGCCAGCACCCGAAACCCTAGCACAGATACGCAGTATTTT. V usage is TRBV10-2 and J usage is TRBJ2-3; no reliable D call. Germline V gives CDR1 WSHSY, CDR2 SAAADI. V lost 7 bases to trimming and J lost 0 bases, with 11 bases between them. This CDR3 is 14 amino acids long.